This note documents a single TCR beta chain sequence. The data derive from a study of shared T cell receptors in the human thymus. The CDR3 length is 12 residues. Per the germline V gene, CDR1 is SGHDN and CDR2 is FVKESK. V shed 6 bases and J shed 5 bases, with 7 bases lying between them. Repertoires were generated with immunoSEQ multiplex PCR, while TCRdb's copy carries only in-frame clones and drops some. Of 540,000 or so clones listed, 78% are singletons. These data are also associated with another study on human thymus T cells. That paper notes: Having surgery to correct congenital heart defects, healthy Finnish infants acted as the donors. Resections were taken during corrective heart surgery, and the thymus tissue came from these. An apparent bias in V and J gene usage was seen in thymic and blood repertoires. Related research described thymic repertoires that were highly overlapping among unrelated individuals.

The rearrangement uses TRBV14 and TRBJ1-4; no firm D call. The sample was thymocytes. The receptor was derived from a boy younger than two with a congenital heart defect. The CDR3 region is CASRATNEKLFF. Written as DNA, the CDR3 is TGTGCCAGCAGAGCGACGAATGAAAAACTGTTTTTT.